The rows below give T cell receptor beta chains drawn from one sample of a study of a mutant IDH1 vaccine in newly diagnosed glioma. Sequenced by immunoSEQ multiplex PCR; TCRdb stores in-frame clones only, minus some. The sample contains about 24,000 clones, more than 85% of which appear only once. The material was PBMCs, obtained from a glioma patient treated with radiotherapy, temozolomide or both. These receptors originate from a man aged 25 to 45 with glioma. Each CDR3 is given with its conserved first and last residue. D genes are given only for firm matches. Size values are once, few and many counts, or a class for expanded clones, and some rows have none.

j_call v_call d_call clone_size cdr3_aa cdr3_nt
TRBJ1-5 TRBV2 NA NA CASSLRVLGGQPQHF TGTGCCAGCAGTCTCAGGGTCTTGGGCGGTCAGCCCCAGCATTTT
TRBJ1-5 TRBV6-5 NA NA CASSYGVQLHQPQHF TGTGCCAGCAGTTACGGGGTCCAGCTCCATCAGCCCCAGCATTTT
TRBJ2-2 TRBV30 NA NA CAWMDQNTGELFF TGTGCCTGGATGGACCAGAACACCGGGGAGCTGTTTTTT
TRBJ2-3 TRBV15 TRBD1 NA CATSREGQYTDTQYF TGTGCCACCAGCAGAGAGGGACAGTACACAGATACGCAGTATTTT
TRBJ2-5 TRBV10-3 NA NA CAISEGETQYF TGTGCCATCAGTGAGGGGGAGACCCAGTACTTC
TRBJ2-3 TRBV27 TRBD2 NA CASSLTSGTQYF TGTGCCAGCAGTTTAACTAGCGGTACGCAGTATTTT
TRBJ1-1 TRBV19 NA NA CASSITETEAFF TGTGCCAGTAGTATAACCGAGACTGAAGCTTTCTTT
TRBJ1-5 TRBV10-3 NA NA CAISEPGDQPQHF TGTGCCATCAGTGAGCCGGGAGATCAGCCCCAGCATTTT
TRBJ1-1 TRBV5-1 NA NA CASSLEGGRAFF TGCGCCAGCAGCTTGGAGGGGGGAAGAGCTTTCTTT
TRBJ2-7 TRBV19 TRBD2 once CASREGLAGAYEQYF TGTGCCAGTAGGGAGGGACTAGCGGGGGCCTACGAGCAGTACTTC
TRBJ1-1 TRBV11-2 NA NA CASSHPTENEAFF TGTGCCAGCAGCCATCCCACAGAGAATGAAGCTTTCTTT
TRBJ1-6 TRBV10-2 NA NA CASTQDRHNSPLHF TGCGCCAGCACCCAAGACAGACATAATTCACCCCTCCACTTT
TRBJ2-7 TRBV29-1 NA NA CSINGAFYEQYF TGCAGCATTAACGGGGCTTTCTACGAGCAGTACTTC
TRBJ1-1 TRBV5-1 NA NA CASSPGGGDSIAFF TGCGCCAGCAGCCCCGGGGGCGGTGACAGTATAGCTTTCTTT
TRBJ1-1 TRBV18 NA NA CASSPGTVNTEAFF TGTGCCAGCTCACCAGGGACCGTAAACACTGAAGCTTTCTTT
TRBJ1-5 TRBV7-9 NA NA CASSPGRGERNQPQHF TGTGCCAGCAGCCCGGGAAGGGGAGAACGCAATCAGCCCCAGCATTTT
TRBJ1-1 TRBV7-9 NA NA CASSLDLGGATEAFF TGTGCCAGCAGCTTAGACTTGGGGGGGGCCACTGAAGCTTTCTTT
TRBJ2-7 TRBV5-1 TRBD1 NA CASSLQGVTSYEQYF TGCGCCAGCAGCTTGCAGGGGGTGACCTCCTACGAGCAGTACTTC
TRBJ1-2 TRBV30 NA NA CAWARQGNYGYTF TGTGCCTGGGCCCGGCAGGGGAACTATGGCTACACCTTC
TRBJ2-3 TRBV19 TRBD2 NA CASSIYPGGGTDTQYF TGTGCCAGTAGTATATATCCGGGAGGGGGCACAGATACGCAGTATTTT
TRBJ2-7 TRBV5-1 NA NA CASRRGAEGYEQYF TGCGCCAGCCGCCGGGGGGCGGAGGGCTACGAGCAGTACTTC
TRBJ1-2 TRBV19 NA NA CASSILGNGYTF TGTGCCAGTAGTATCTTAGGGAATGGCTACACCTTC
TRBJ1-2 TRBV2 NA NA CASGDPRISGGYTF TGTGCCAGCGGGGATCCTCGCATTTCGGGTGGCTACACCTTC
TRBJ1-2 TRBV6-4 NA NA CASSEQGQSYGYTF TGTGCCAGCAGTGAGCAGGGACAAAGCTATGGCTACACCTTC
TRBJ2-1 TRBV10-2 NA NA CASSESRGYNEQFF TGCGCCAGCAGTGAGTCCAGGGGATACAATGAGCAGTTCTTC
TRBJ2-7 TRBV7-8 NA NA CASSSPTSSYEQYF TGTGCCAGCAGCTCACCGACTAGTAGCTACGAGCAGTACTTC
TRBJ1-2 TRBV25-1 NA large CASSVKGRDGYTF TGTGCCAGCAGTGTCAAGGGGCGGGATGGCTACACCTTC
TRBJ2-3 TRBV5-5 TRBD1 NA CASSLRTGSGTDTQYF TGTGCCAGCAGCTTAAGGACAGGTTCGGGCACAGATACGCAGTATTTT
TRBJ1-4 TRBV30 NA NA CAWSVLSGVKLFF TGTGCCTGGAGTGTACTATCGGGCGTAAAACTGTTTTTT
TRBJ1-3 TRBV19 NA NA CASSNGFGNTIYF TGTGCCAGTAGTAACGGGTTTGGAAACACCATATATTTT
TRBJ2-5 TRBV7-7 NA NA CASSQSWAKSDGETQYF TGTGCCAGCAGCCAGTCCTGGGCGAAGAGCGACGGAGAGACCCAGTACTTC
TRBJ2-3 TRBV5-1 TRBD2 NA CASSFRAGDTDTQYF TGCGCCAGCAGCTTCCGGGCGGGAGACACAGATACGCAGTATTTT
TRBJ2-3 TRBV6-4 NA NA CASSDGQTTDTQYF TGTGCCAGCAGTGACGGGCAGACCACAGATACGCAGTATTTT
TRBJ1-2 TRBV7-2 NA NA CASSLMAGRDYGYTF TGTGCCAGCAGCTTAATGGCGGGCCGGGACTATGGCTACACCTTC
TRBJ2-7 TRBV7-9 TRBD1 NA CASSLFPPRDRPYEQYF TGTGCCAGCAGCCTATTTCCACCCCGGGACAGGCCCTACGAGCAGTACTTC
TRBJ1-1 TRBV12-5 NA NA CASGNRMAGLNTEAFF TGTGCTAGTGGGAACCGGATGGCAGGCCTGAACACTGAAGCTTTCTTT
TRBJ2-1 TRBV11-2 NA NA CASSSAGGNSYNEQFF TGTGCCAGCAGTTCCGCCGGCGGAAACTCCTACAATGAGCAGTTCTTC
TRBJ1-2 TRBV19 NA NA CASSTTWGYTF TGTGCCAGTAGTACCACCTGGGGCTACACCTTC
TRBJ1-1 TRBV2 NA NA CASRTDFRHTEAFF TGTGCCAGCAGGACGGACTTTCGCCACACTGAAGCTTTCTTT
TRBJ2-7 TRBV7-9 NA NA CASSQSESSYEQYF TGTGCCAGCAGCCAGAGCGAGAGCTCCTACGAGCAGTACTTC
TRBJ2-2 TRBV19 NA NA CASSIRTGELFF TGTGCCAGTAGTATTAGGACCGGGGAGCTGTTTTTT
TRBJ2-3 TRBV5-5 NA NA CASSFAAGDGRRDTQYF TGTGCCAGCAGCTTCGCGGCGGGCGACGGGAGAAGAGATACGCAGTATTTT
TRBJ1-5 TRBV18 TRBD1 once CASSPQTGQNQPQHF TGTGCCAGCTCACCACAGACAGGGCAGAATCAGCCCCAGCATTTT
TRBJ1-2 TRBV6-4 NA once CASSPVIANYGYTF TGTGCCAGCAGTCCAGTGATAGCTAACTATGGCTACACCTTC